The entry below describes one TCR beta chain. The antigen is not known. These data come from a study of cytomegalovirus exposure and HLA in healthy donors. Study conclusions and caveats: Cytomegalovirus association was assigned to about 150 TCR beta chains. Rare sequences made up most TCRs, while some public TCRs were found in many donors.

Germline V gene lookup returns CDR1 LNHDA and CDR2 SQIVND (reference sequence). V gave up 9 bases and J gave up 7 bases, with 18 bases separating them. The CDR3 loop spans 13 amino acids. Generated by immunoSEQ multiplex PCR, the TCRdb table keeps only in-frame clones and is missing some. The table lists roughly 100,000 clones, 86% of them singletons. This sequence originates from a young woman in good health and CMV-seropositive. The chain uses TRBV19 and TRBJ2-5; maybe TRBD2 (6 bases). The sample comprised PBMCs. CDR3 in amino acids: CASSEGRFGTQYF. In DNA, the CDR3 is TGTGCCAGCTCGGAGGGGCGGTTTGGGACCCAGTACTTC.